This section outlines one TCR beta chain sequence together with its context. The antigen is undetermined. The data were taken from a study of cytomegalovirus exposure and HLA in healthy donors. Study details: The same platform used for the 666 first-cohort repertoires was also used for the 95 to 150 validation repertoires, as a later analysis reported.

The donors were part of the roughly 120-subject validation cohort, which stood apart from the roughly 640-subject first cohort. Repertoires were generated with immunoSEQ multiplex PCR, while TCRdb's copy carries only in-frame clones and drops some. The top ten hold approximately 15% of the sample, which has about 180,000 clones, roughly 85% seen once. Regarding the study as a whole: A classifier reportedly called cytomegalovirus status with high sensitivity and specificity. The study flagged around 150 TCR beta chains as cytomegalovirus-associated.

This receptor was taken from a man between 18 and 29 years old in good health and CMV-seropositive. Sequencing used PBMCs.

For the CDR3, the DNA is TGTGCCTGGAGTGGTCACTCTTGGGAGCAGTACTTC. It yields the protein CAWSGHSWEQYF. This sequence joins TRBV30 and TRBJ2-7; no clear D. Germline V gene lookup returns CDR1 GTSNPN and CDR2 SVGIG (reference sequence). The CDR3 length is 12 residues. Trimming took 1 base from V and 7 from J, leaving 11 bases between them.